The source of this T cell receptor beta chain is a study of graft-versus-host responses after intestinal transplantation. On the study more broadly: Induction with anti-thymocyte globulin, then tacrolimus and steroids for about 3 years, was given to all recipients.

Worth noting for this clone: Antigen unknown.

The protocol was immunoSEQ multiplex PCR, while the TCRdb copy is restricted to in-frame clones and leaves out a portion. Of 30,000 to 50,000 clones in the sample, about 95% were seen once. The specimen was unstimulated CD8+ T cells sorted from spleen or lymph node cells, collected before transplant. This clonotype was sampled from a human donor who was the organ donor for an intestinal transplant.

The CDR3 nucleotides are TGCGCCAGCAGTGAGAGCGGGGGGTGGGCAGATACGCAGTATTTT. Protein sequence: CASSESGGWADTQYF. The chain combines TRBV10-2 with TRBJ2-3; 9 bases align to TRBD2. The CDR3 runs to 15 residues. CDR1 WSHSY and CDR2 SAAADI come from the germline V gene. V lost 2 bases to trimming and J lost 4 bases; unmatched junction nucleotides: 4.